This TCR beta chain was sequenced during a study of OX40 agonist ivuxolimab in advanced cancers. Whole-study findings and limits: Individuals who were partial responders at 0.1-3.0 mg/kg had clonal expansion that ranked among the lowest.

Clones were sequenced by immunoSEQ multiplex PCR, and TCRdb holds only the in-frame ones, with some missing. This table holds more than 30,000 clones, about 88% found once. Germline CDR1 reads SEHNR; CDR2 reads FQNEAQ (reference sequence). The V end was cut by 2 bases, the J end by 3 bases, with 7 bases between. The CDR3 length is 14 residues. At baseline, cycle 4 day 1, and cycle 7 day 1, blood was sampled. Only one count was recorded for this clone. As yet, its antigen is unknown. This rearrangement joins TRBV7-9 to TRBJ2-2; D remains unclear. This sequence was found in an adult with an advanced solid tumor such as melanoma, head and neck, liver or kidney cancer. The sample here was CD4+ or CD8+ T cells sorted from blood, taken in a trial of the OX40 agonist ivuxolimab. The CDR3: CASSLLPYTGELFF. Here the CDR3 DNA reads TGTGCCAGCAGCTTACTCCCCTACACCGGGGAGCTGTTTTTT.